This T cell receptor beta chain was documented in a study of regulatory T cells in long-lasting Graves disease. iRepertoire HTBI primers and Arm-PCR of CDR3 regions built TCR beta libraries. TCRdb passed the multiplex PCR reads through MiXCR, listing each CDR3 protein once. This sample has approximately 350,000 distinct CDR3 sequences, with 12% found just once. At least ten counts were recorded for this clonotype. The ends lost 6 bases at V and 7 bases at J; junction bases unmatched: 11. The CDR3 extends over 15 amino acids. The time point: newly diagnosed GD, antithyroid drugs for less than 3 months. Extracted RNA from PBMCs served as the source of the TCR library. This same sample was also part of a study on T cells in Graves' hyperthyroidism and ophthalmopathy. As that report states: Initially, a first-round RT-PCR of the TCR CDR3 employed the HTBI primer set.

Sequencing was performed on peripheral blood mononuclear cells (PBMCs), taken at new diagnosis, from a patient treated with antithyroid drugs. The source is a woman aged 18-35 years with Graves disease. This chain uses TRBV12-3 or TRBV12-4 with TRBJ2-1; 8 bases align to TRBD2. CDR3 sequence: CASRTLGGAGNEQFF. The CDR3 DNA reads TGTGCCAGCAGGACCCTCGGGGGGGCAGGTAATGAGCAGTTCTTC.